This T cell receptor (beta chain) stems from a study of spatial heterogeneity in lung cancer. Overall study: In cases with available follow-up PBMC samples, these were sequenced at a median of roughly 23 months after resection.

The CDR3 has 15 amino acids. Germline CDR1 and CDR2: SGHNT and YYREEE (reference sequence). The V and J ends lost 7 bases and 5 bases, in that order; junction bases with no gene match: 7. The library protocol tagged each TCR cDNA with a unique molecular identifier. TCRdb reprocessed the 5' RACE reads via MiXCR and lists one record per CDR3 protein. The sample lists 110,000 or so distinct CDR3 sequences; 10% to 12% were seen once. Time point denoted: blood at routine non-recurrence follow-up after resection. No cells were sorted before sequencing. The whole RNA sequenced was extracted from tumor, nontumor lung or frozen PBMC. This clonotype was counted between two and nine times.

The chain couples TRBV5-4 to TRBJ2-7; 15 nucleotides agree with TRBD2. The starting material was PBMCs, obtained at follow-up. The TCR was taken from a female donor with early-stage non-small cell lung cancer. The CDR3 spells CASPGLAGGFDEQYF. CDR3 nucleotides: TGTGCCAGCCCGGGACTAGCGGGAGGATTCGACGAGCAGTACTTC.